This T cell receptor (beta chain) originates from a study of T cell repertoires in cytomegalovirus infection. Study results and caveats: Ex vivo responses were dominated by HLA-C-restricted CMV-specific TCR beta clonotypes.

A word on this clonotype: No antigen is known for it.

TCRdb reprocessed the reads via MiXCR and lists one record per CDR3 protein. There are some 920,000 distinct CDR3 sequences in the sample; approximately 31% occur only once, and roughly an eighth lies in the top ten. This CDR3 has 13 amino acids. Trimming left V 2 bases short and J 8 bases short, with 10 bases between. Germline CDR1 reads ENHRY; CDR2 reads SYGVKD. The sequence derives from a human donor in good health (CMV status not recorded). Some clones in this sample may be carry-over from other donors' samples. The sequencing used cultured CD8+ T cells from PBMCs, collected from culture after CMV antigen stimulation. The chain is built from TRBV10-3 and TRBJ2-1, with D hard to call. The chain's CDR3 is CAISESRIDEQFF. The CDR3 DNA reads as TGTGCCATCAGTGAGAGTCGAATTGATGAGCAGTTCTTC.